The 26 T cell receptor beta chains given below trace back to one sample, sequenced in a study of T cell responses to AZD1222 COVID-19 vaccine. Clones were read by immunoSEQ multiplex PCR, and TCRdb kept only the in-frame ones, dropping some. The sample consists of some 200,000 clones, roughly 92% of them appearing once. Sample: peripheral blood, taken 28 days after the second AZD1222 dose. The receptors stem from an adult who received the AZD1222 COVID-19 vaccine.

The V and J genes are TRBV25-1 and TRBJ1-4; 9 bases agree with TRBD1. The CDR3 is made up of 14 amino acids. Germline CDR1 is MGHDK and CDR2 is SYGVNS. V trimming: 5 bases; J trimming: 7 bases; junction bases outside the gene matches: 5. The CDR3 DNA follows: TGTGCCAGCAGTAAACAGGGGGCAGGTGAAAAACTGTTTTTT. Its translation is CASSKQGAGEKLFF.

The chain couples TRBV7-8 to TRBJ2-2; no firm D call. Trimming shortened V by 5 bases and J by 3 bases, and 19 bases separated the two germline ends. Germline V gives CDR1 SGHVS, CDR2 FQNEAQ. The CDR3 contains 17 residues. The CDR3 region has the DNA TGTGCCAGCAGCGCATCCCACTATGCCGGGTACACCGGGGAGCTGTTTTTT. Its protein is CASSASHYAGYTGELFF. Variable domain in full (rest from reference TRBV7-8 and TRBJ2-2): GAGVSQSPRYKVAKRGQDVALRCDPISGHVSLFWYQQALGQGPEFLTYFQNEAQLDKSGLPSDRFFAERPEGSVSTLKIQRTQQEDSAVYLCASSASHYAGYTGELFFGEGSRLTVL.

Written as DNA, the CDR3 is TGTGCCAGCAGTGGACCACAGACCTCAATGACAGATACGCAGTATTTT. It specifies CASSGPQTSMTDTQYF. The chain is built from TRBV6-1 and TRBJ2-3; D is unresolved. The CDR3 consists of 16 residues. Trimming stripped 4 bases from V and 3 bases from J, with 17 bases between. The germline V gene encodes CDR1 MNHNS and CDR2 SASEGT.

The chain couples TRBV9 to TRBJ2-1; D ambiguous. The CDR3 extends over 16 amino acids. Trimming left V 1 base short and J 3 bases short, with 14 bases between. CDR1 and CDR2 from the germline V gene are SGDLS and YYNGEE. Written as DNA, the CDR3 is TGTGCCAGCAGCGTAAGTAGTCGGGCAGTCTACAATGAGCAGTTCTTC. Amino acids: CASSVSSRAVYNEQFF.

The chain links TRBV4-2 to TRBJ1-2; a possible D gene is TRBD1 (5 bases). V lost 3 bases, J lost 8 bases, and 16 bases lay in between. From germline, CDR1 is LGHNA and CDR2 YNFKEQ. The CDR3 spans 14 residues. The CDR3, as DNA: TGTGCCAGCAGCCAGACCGGGACGCCCTGGGGCTACACCTTC. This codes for CASSQTGTPWGYTF.

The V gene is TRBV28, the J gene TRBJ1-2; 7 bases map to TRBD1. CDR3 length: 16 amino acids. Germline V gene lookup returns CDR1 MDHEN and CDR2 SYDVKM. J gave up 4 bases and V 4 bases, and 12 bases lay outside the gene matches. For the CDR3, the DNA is TGTGCCAGCAGTTACCCCAGCAGGCAGGGGGTCTATGGCTACACCTTC. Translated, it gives CASSYPSRQGVYGYTF.

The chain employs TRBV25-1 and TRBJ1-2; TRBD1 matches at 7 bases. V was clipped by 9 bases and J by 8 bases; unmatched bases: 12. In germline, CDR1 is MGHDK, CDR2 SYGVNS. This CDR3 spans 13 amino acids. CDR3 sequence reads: CASRGTGVRGYTF. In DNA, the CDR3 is TGTGCCAGTAGGGGCACAGGGGTTCGCGGCTACACCTTC.

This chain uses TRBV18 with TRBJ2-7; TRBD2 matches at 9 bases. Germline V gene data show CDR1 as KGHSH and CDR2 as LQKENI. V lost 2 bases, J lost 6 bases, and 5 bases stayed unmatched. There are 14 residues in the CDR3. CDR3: CASSPEGLAGEQYF. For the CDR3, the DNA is TGTGCCAGCTCACCAGAGGGACTAGCTGGCGAGCAGTACTTC.

CDR3 residues: CASSLVRDGDTEAFF. CDR3 sequence (DNA): TGTGCCAGCAGCTTGGTCCGAGACGGGGACACTGAAGCTTTCTTT. The chain combines TRBV5-7 with TRBJ1-1; D is undetermined. TRBV5-7 carries the ORF label, with uncertain function. The V and J ends lost 0 bases and 3 bases respectively, with 12 bases between them. This CDR3 has 15 residues.

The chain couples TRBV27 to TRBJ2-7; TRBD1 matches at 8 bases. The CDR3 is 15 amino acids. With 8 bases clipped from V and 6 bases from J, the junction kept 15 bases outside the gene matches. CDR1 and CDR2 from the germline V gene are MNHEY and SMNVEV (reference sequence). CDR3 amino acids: CASRALGQGVVEQYF. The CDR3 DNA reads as TGTGCCAGCCGCGCTCTAGGACAGGGAGTTGTCGAGCAGTACTTC.

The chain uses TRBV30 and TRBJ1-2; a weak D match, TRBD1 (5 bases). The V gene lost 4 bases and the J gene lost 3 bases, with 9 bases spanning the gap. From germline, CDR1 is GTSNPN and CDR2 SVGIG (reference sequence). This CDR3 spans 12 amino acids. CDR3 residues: CAWTGGDYGYTF. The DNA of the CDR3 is TGTGCCTGGACGGGAGGGGACTATGGCTACACCTTC.

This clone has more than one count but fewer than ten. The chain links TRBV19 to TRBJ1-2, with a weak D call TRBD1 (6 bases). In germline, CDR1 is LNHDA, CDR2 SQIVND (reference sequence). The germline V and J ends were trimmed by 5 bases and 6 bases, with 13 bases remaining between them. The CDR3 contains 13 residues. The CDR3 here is CASSLRGGHGYTF. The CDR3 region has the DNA TGTGCCAGTAGTCTTCGCGGGGGCCATGGCTACACCTTC.

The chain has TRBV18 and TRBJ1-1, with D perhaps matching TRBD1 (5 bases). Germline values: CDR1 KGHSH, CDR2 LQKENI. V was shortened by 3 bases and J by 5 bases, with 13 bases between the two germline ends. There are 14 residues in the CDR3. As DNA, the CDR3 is TGTGCCAGCTCACCGCCCCTCCAGGGAACTGAAGCTTTCTTT. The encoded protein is CASSPPLQGTEAFF.

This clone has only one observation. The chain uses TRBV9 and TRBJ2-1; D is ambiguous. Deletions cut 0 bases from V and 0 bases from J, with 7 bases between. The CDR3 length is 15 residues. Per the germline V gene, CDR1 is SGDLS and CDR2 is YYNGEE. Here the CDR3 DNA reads TGTGCCAGCAGCGTAGACCAGAGCTCCTACAATGAGCAGTTCTTC. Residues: CASSVDQSSYNEQFF.

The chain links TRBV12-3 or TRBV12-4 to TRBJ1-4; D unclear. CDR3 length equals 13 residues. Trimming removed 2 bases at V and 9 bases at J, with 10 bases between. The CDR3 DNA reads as TGTGCCAGCAGTTTACAGGAAACCCAAAAACTGTTTTTT. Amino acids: CASSLQETQKLFF.

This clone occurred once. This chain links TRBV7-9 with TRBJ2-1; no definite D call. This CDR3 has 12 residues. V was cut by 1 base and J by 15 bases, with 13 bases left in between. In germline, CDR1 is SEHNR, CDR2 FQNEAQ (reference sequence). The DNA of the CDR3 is TGTGCCAGCAGCTTAGTTCTGTATTCGTGGTTCTTC. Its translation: CASSLVLYSWFF.

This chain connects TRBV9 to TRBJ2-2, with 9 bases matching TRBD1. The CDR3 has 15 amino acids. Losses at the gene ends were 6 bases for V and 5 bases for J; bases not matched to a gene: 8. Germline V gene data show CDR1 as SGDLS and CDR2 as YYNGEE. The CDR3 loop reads CASTPPGTGTGELFF. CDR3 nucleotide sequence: TGTGCCAGCACCCCCCCGGGGACAGGGACCGGGGAGCTGTTTTTT.

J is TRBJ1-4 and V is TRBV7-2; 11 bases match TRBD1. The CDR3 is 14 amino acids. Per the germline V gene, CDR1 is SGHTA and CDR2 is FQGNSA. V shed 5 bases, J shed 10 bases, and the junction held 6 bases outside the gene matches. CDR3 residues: CASSAGQGASKLFF. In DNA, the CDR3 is TGTGCCAGCAGCGCCGGACAGGGGGCATCAAAACTGTTTTTT.

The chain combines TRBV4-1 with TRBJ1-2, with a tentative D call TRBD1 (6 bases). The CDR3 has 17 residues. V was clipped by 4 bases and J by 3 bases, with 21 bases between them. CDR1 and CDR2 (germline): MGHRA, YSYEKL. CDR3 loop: CASSPGTSGLLDYGYTF. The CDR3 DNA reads TGCGCCAGCAGCCCGGGGACATCGGGCCTGTTGGACTATGGCTACACCTTC.

CDR3 loop: CASSFGTASYEQYF. CDR3 DNA sequence: TGTGCCAGCAGCTTTGGGACAGCCTCCTACGAGCAGTACTTC. This rearrangement joins TRBV5-6 to TRBJ2-7; TRBD1 aligns across 7 bases. The V and J ends lost 2 bases and 0 bases, in that order; junction bases with no gene match: 2. The V gene's germline CDR1 is SGHDT and CDR2 YYEEEE. This CDR3 is 14 amino acids long.

CDR3 in amino acids: CASSSLWGRNTIYF. The CDR3 DNA reads as TGTGCCAGCAGCTCACTGTGGGGTCGAAACACCATATATTTT. The chain couples TRBV7-8 to TRBJ1-3; no clear D. Deletions cut 4 bases from V and 5 bases from J, with 12 bases between. There are 14 residues in the CDR3. Looked up from germline, CDR1 is SGHVS and CDR2 is FQNEAQ.

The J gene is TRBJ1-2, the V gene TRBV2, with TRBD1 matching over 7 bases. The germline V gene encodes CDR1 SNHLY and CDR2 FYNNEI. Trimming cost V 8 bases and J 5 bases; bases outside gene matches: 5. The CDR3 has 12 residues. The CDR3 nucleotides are TGTGCCAGCGCGGAGGGGGCATATGGCTACACCTTC. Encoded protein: CASAEGAYGYTF.

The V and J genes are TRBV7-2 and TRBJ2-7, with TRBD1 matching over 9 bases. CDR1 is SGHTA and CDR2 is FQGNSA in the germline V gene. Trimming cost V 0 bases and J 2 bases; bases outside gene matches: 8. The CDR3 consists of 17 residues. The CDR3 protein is CASSLANRGQIAYEQYF. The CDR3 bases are TGTGCCAGCAGCTTAGCGAACAGGGGGCAAATCGCCTACGAGCAGTACTTC.

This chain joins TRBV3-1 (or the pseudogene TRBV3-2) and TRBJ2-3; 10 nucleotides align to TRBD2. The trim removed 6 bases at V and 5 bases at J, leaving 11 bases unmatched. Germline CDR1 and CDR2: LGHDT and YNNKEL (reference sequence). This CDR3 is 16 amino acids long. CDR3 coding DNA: TGTGCCAGCAGGTTTTCAGCGGGGGGGCCCGGAGATACGCAGTATTTT. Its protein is CASRFSAGGPGDTQYF.

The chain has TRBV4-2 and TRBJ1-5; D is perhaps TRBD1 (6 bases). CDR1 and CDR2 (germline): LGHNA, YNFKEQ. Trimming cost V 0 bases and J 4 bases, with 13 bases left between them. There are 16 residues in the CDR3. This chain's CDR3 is CASSQDGGRGNQPQHF. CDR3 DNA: TGTGCCAGCAGCCAAGATGGGGGGCGGGGAAATCAGCCCCAGCATTTT.

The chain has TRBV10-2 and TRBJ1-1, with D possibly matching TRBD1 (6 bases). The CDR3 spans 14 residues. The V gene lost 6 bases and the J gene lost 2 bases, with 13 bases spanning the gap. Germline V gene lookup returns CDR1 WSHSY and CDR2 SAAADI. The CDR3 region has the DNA TGCGCCAGCAGCAACAGGGAACTAAACACTGAAGCTTTCTTT. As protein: CASSNRELNTEAFF.